This T cell receptor (beta chain) was sequenced during a study of shared clonotypes between healthy human individuals. Trimming removed 2 bases at V and 0 bases at J, with 8 bases between. Germline assignment: CDR1 MNHEY and CDR2 SMNVEV (reference sequence). The CDR3 is made up of 15 amino acids. Cells designated naive CD8 were CD45RO-negative and were positively selected for CCR7, with terminally differentiated effector memory CD45RA+ cells excluded. Clones were read by immunoSEQ multiplex PCR, and TCRdb kept only the in-frame ones, dropping some. The sample yields about 2 million clones, 85% to 95% seen once. This clone was picked up a small number of times.

The sequenced sample consisted of naive CD8+ T cells sorted from blood. The chain joins TRBV27 to TRBJ2-1; D call uncertain. This clonotype was obtained from a man between 18 and 29 years old in good health. For the CDR3, the DNA is TGTGCCAGCAGTTTAGAGGTGACCTCCTACAATGAGCAGTTCTTC. As protein: CASSLEVTSYNEQFF.